The 18 T cell receptor beta chains in this list originate from one sample, sequenced in a study of blood T cells in healthy people across ages. A J-beta primer mix and a sample-barcoded 5' primer were used in a second PCR of about 7 to 12 cycles. One entry per CDR3 protein, called by TCRdb with MiXCR from the 5' RACE reads. The table records roughly 800,000 distinct CDR3 sequences, 55% to 75% of them present only once. Material for sequencing was blood. Receptors were obtained from a man under 40 in good health.

This chain joins TRBV29-1 and TRBJ1-2; D ambiguous. The ends were cut back, 3 bases at V and 8 bases at J, with 10 bases in the middle. The germline V gene has CDR1 SQVTM and CDR2 ANQGSEA. The CDR3 extends over 11 amino acids. The CDR3 loop is CSVDGSGGYTF. CDR3 sequence (DNA): TGCAGCGTTGACGGGAGCGGCGGCTACACCTTC. The entire variable domain, with the rest obtained from reference TRBV29-1 and TRBJ1-2, is as follows: SAVISQKPSRDICQRGTSLTIQCQVDSQVTMMFWYRQQPGQSLTLIATANQGSEATYESGFVIDKFPISRPNLTFSTLTVSNMSPEDSSIYLCSVDGSGGYTFGSGTRLTVV.

The chain recombines TRBV7-9 with TRBJ1-4; D uncertain. From germline, CDR1 is SEHNR and CDR2 FQNEAQ (reference sequence). V was shortened by 6 bases and J by 4 bases, with 12 bases between the two germline ends. The CDR3 length is 14 residues. Here the CDR3 reads CASRKDTINEKLFF. CDR3 nucleotides: TGTGCCAGCAGGAAAGACACCATTAATGAAAAACTGTTTTTT.

The rearrangement links TRBV28 to TRBJ2-7; the D gene is possibly TRBD1 (5 bases). With 7 bases removed from V and 5 bases from J, the gap between germline ends came to 15 bases. Germline CDR1 reads MDHEN; CDR2 reads SYDVKM. This CDR3 is built from 13 residues. The CDR3 loop reads CASTGTGTHEQYF. The CDR3 DNA is TGTGCCAGCACGGGTACAGGCACCCACGAGCAGTACTTC. The full variable domain, completed using reference TRBV28 and TRBJ2-7, is DVKVTQSSRYLVKRTGEKVFLECVQDMDHENMFWYRQDPGLGLRLIYFSYDVKMKEKGDIPEGYSVSREKKERFSLILESASTNQTSMYLCASTGTGTHEQYFGPGTRLTVT.

The V call is TRBV2, the J call TRBJ1-2; no firm D call. The CDR3 loop spans 17 amino acids. Germline lookup yields CDR1 SNHLY and CDR2 FYNNEI. The V and J ends lost 0 bases and 5 bases respectively, with 19 bases between them. The CDR3: CASSEAPAAVLLYGYTF. The CDR3 DNA is TGTGCCAGCAGTGAAGCGCCGGCGGCCGTGCTATTATATGGCTACACCTTC.

The rearrangement joins TRBV5-1 to TRBJ2-7, with 10 bases fitting TRBD1. CDR3 length: 15 residues. The V and J ends lost 4 bases and 3 bases, in that order; junction bases with no gene match: 7. Looked up from germline, CDR1 is SGHRS and CDR2 is YFSETQ. The CDR3 region has the DNA TGCGCCAGCAGCGATTGGACAGGGGGGGTCTACGAGCAGTACTTC. Amino acids: CASSDWTGGVYEQYF.

This clonotype showed up just a few times. The chain uses TRBV7-9 and TRBJ2-7; weak D call: TRBD1 (7 bases). Germline V CDR1 and CDR2: SEHNR, FQNEAQ (reference sequence). Trimming left V 4 bases short and J 3 bases short, with 16 bases between. This CDR3 contains 15 residues. The CDR3 DNA follows: TGTGCCAGCAGCTCAAAGGGGGGACAGATCTACGAGCAGTACTTC. The encoded protein is CASSSKGGQIYEQYF. The full variable domain, in which reference TRBV7-9 and TRBJ2-7 provide the parts outside the CDR3, is DTGVSQNPRHKITKRGQNVTFRCDPISEHNRLYWYRQTLGQGPEFLTYFQNEAQLEKSRLLSDRFSAERPKGSFSTLEIQRTEQGDSAMYLCASSSKGGQIYEQYFGPGTRLTVT.

This clonotype was seen a few times. This rearrangement joins TRBV29-1 to TRBJ2-3, with D tentatively TRBD1 or TRBD2 (5 bases each). CDR3 length: 12 amino acids. Per the germline V gene, CDR1 is SQVTM and CDR2 is ANQGSEA. V was clipped by 6 bases and J by 8 bases, with 15 bases between them. The CDR3 loop reads CSVRGVEGTQYF. CDR3 nucleotide sequence: TGCAGCGTGAGAGGGGTTGAGGGTACGCAGTATTTT.

The chain carries TRBV6-1 and TRBJ2-7; 9 positions match TRBD2. The trim removed 1 base at V and 6 bases at J, leaving 4 bases unmatched. CDR1 is MNHNS and CDR2 is SASEGT in the germline V gene. This CDR3 spans 14 amino acids. The CDR3: CASSEDGTSSEQYF. The CDR3 DNA is TGTGCCAGCAGTGAAGATGGGACTAGCAGCGAGCAGTACTTC.

Notes on this clonotype: A read error may produce the germline difference seen at one junction end. The chain is built from TRBV7-2 and TRBJ2-7; 9 positions agree with TRBD2. Germline loops: CDR1 SGHTA, CDR2 FQGNSA. There are 15 residues in the CDR3. The CDR3 spells CASSISSGVSDEQYF. CDR3 coding DNA: TGTGCCAGCAGCATATCTAGCGGGGTCTCCGACGAGCAGTACTTC.

Comments on this clonotype: This may be a read error, as it is one base from a much larger clone. J is TRBJ2-4 and V is TRBV4-1; a possible D gene is TRBD2 (6 bases). Near its end, the DNA agrees better with TRBJ2-5, so the J call may be wrong. The CDR3 is 14 amino acids. Per germline, CDR1 MGHRA and CDR2 YSYEKL. The CDR3 coding sequence is TGCGCCAGCAACCATGGAGGGTTATCGAAGACCCAGTACTTC. It translates to CASNHGGLSKTQYF.

As DNA, the CDR3 is TGTGCCAGCAGTTACGGTTTTCGTGGAGCCAACAATGAGCAGTTCTTC. This sequence encodes CASSYGFRGANNEQFF. The gene calls are TRBV6-2 or TRBV6-3 and TRBJ2-1, with D uncertain. Germline assignment: CDR1 MNHEY and CDR2 SVGEGT. V was trimmed by 2 bases and J by 5 bases, leaving 16 bases between them. The CDR3 is 16 amino acids.

This chain links TRBV4-2 with TRBJ2-5; D is perhaps TRBD1 (5 bases). The germline V gene has CDR1 LGHNA and CDR2 YNFKEQ. The germline V and J ends were trimmed by 0 bases and 8 bases, with 13 bases remaining between them. CDR3 length: 14 residues. The CDR3: CASSQEVAGNTQYF. The DNA of the CDR3 is TGTGCCAGCAGCCAAGAGGTCGCAGGGAATACCCAGTACTTC.

V gene TRBV6-1 combines with J gene TRBJ1-4; D is unresolved. With 2 bases removed from V and 11 bases from J, the gap between germline ends came to 15 bases. CDR3 length: 14 residues. Germline CDR1 and CDR2: MNHNS and SASEGT. Here the CDR3 reads CASSEIPLMGKLFF. CDR3 DNA sequence: TGTGCCAGCAGTGAAATCCCTCTAATGGGGAAACTGTTTTTT.

This clonotype showed up just a few times. The genes are TRBV9 and TRBJ2-7, with D unresolved. Between the trimmed V and J ends, which lost 0 bases and 6 bases, there was a span of 10 bases. The CDR3 has 13 amino acids. Looked up from germline, CDR1 is SGDLS and CDR2 is YYNGEE. CDR3 amino acids: CASSVDWGAEQYF. CDR3 coding DNA: TGTGCCAGCAGCGTAGATTGGGGTGCCGAGCAGTACTTC.

The chain combines TRBV5-1 with TRBJ2-1; possible D gene TRBD1, 6 bases. The CDR3 is 15 amino acids. Trimming shortened V by 4 bases and J by 0 bases, and 11 bases separated the two germline ends. In germline, CDR1 is SGHRS, CDR2 YFSETQ. The CDR3 here is CASSIGQNSYNEQFF. For the CDR3, the DNA is TGCGCCAGCAGCATCGGACAGAACTCCTACAATGAGCAGTTCTTC.

V usage is TRBV4-3 and J usage is TRBJ1-5; D uncertain. This CDR3 has 15 residues. Trimming removed 1 base at V and 5 bases at J, with 12 bases between. Germline V lookup: CDR1 LGHNA, CDR2 YSLEER. In nucleotides, the CDR3 is TGCGCCAGCAGCCAAGGTCCGGGCTCCGATCAGCCCCAGCATTTT. This encodes CASSQGPGSDQPQHF.

V gene TRBV6-2 or TRBV6-3 combines with J gene TRBJ1-6; D remains ambiguous. CDR1 is MNHEY, CDR2 SVGEGT, per germline. Deletions cut 4 bases from V and 8 bases from J, with 15 bases between. The CDR3 is 15 amino acids. CDR3: CASSLKELIDSPLHF. As DNA, the CDR3 is TGTGCCAGCAGTTTAAAGGAGTTGATCGATTCACCCCTCCACTTT.

The chain recombines TRBV6-5 with TRBJ2-7; D gene ambiguous. This CDR3 spans 14 amino acids. V was trimmed by 7 bases and J by 1 base, leaving 14 bases between them. CDR1 and CDR2 (germline): MNHEY, SVGAGI. The CDR3 sequence: CASTRRTGSYEQYF. The DNA for the CDR3 is TGTGCCAGCACCCGAAGGACGGGTTCCTACGAGCAGTACTTC.